This T cell receptor beta chain was recovered during a study of beta chain features in type 1 diabetes. Broader study findings: Researchers report that Type 1 diabetes patients had moderately but significantly shorter TCRB CDR3s across all four CD4+ subsets.

Sorted CD4+ subsets: naive, central memory, regulatory, stem cell-like memory (CD45RO/CCR7/CD25/CD127/CD95/CD27 panel). A note on this clone: Its cognate antigen is unknown.

The junction had 11 bases not matched to a gene; V was cut back by 5 bases and J by 0 bases. Germline CDR1 SEHNR, CDR2 FQNEAQ (reference sequence). The length of the CDR3 is 18 residues. Isolated RNA was reverse transcribed in full, so expressed TCRB transcripts were sequenced. Using immunoSEQ multiplex PCR, the repertoire was profiled, and TCRdb retains in-frame clones only, with some absent. The data hold approximately 100,000 clones, with over 25% observed a single time. This rearrangement joins TRBV7-9 to TRBJ2-1, with 9 positions matching TRBD2. The material sequenced was central memory CD4+ T cells from blood. The clonotype comes from a young woman with type 1 diabetes. CDR3 sequence reads: CASSLGYTSGFSYNEQFF. CDR3 sequence (DNA): TGTGCCAGCAGCCTAGGTTATACTAGCGGGTTCTCCTACAATGAGCAGTTCTTC.